Listed here are 12 T cell receptor beta chains from one sample, sequenced in a study of human T cells and chemical hapten exposure. Time point described: healthy volunteer bleed at 2 weeks. The study extracted total RNA from unfractionated whole blood. TCRdb re-called the RACE reads with MiXCR, one entry per CDR3 protein. Of some 120,000 distinct CDR3 sequences in the sample, approximately 8.3% were seen once. Input material: whole blood. The receptors were sampled from a male donor in good health. Some clones in this sample may be carry-over from other donors' samples.

This clonotype was counted at least ten times. The V gene is TRBV20-1, the J gene TRBJ2-2; 7 positions agree with TRBD1. V trimming: 2 bases; J trimming: 3 bases; junction bases outside the gene matches: 3. CDR3 size: 14 residues. In germline, CDR1 is DFQATT, CDR2 SNEGSKA (reference sequence). CDR3 sequence: CSARPTGDTGELFF. The CDR3 bases are TGCAGTGCTAGACCTACAGGGGACACCGGGGAGCTGTTTTTT.

The CDR3 loop reads CASSAGLAGASGQYF. CDR3 in DNA: TGCGCCAGCAGCGCGGGACTAGCGGGCGCAAGTGGGCAGTATTTT. The V gene is TRBV4-1, the J gene TRBJ2-3, with 12 bases identical to TRBD2. The germline V gene encodes CDR1 MGHRA and CDR2 YSYEKL. There are 15 residues in the CDR3. With V trimmed by 5 bases and J by 11 bases, 11 bases remained unmatched.

This clonotype has ten or more counts. The chain carries TRBV4-1 and TRBJ2-7; 8 bases fit TRBD1. Looked up from germline, CDR1 is MGHRA and CDR2 is YSYEKL. V lost 0 bases to trimming and J lost 6 bases; unmatched junction nucleotides: 4. The CDR3 covers 14 residues. The CDR3 DNA follows: TGCGCCAGCAGCCAAGAAGACAGGGGCCGCGAGCAGTACTTC. Protein product: CASSQEDRGREQYF.

This clonotype has at least ten counts. This chain joins TRBV4-3 and TRBJ2-5; TRBD2 is a possible D gene (5 bases). Trimming took off 0 bases at V and 2 bases at J, with 13 bases between the two ends. Germline V gives CDR1 LGHNA, CDR2 YSLEER. The CDR3 covers 16 residues. The CDR3 DNA sequence: TGCGCCAGCAGCCAAGAGACCCCCGGGGAGCAAGAGACCCAGTACTTC. Amino acids: CASSQETPGEQETQYF.

Ten or more counts support this clonotype. The rearrangement uses TRBV11-2 and TRBJ1-2; D is unresolved. Trimming pared 2 bases from V and 2 bases from J, leaving 12 bases between. Germline V gives CDR1 SGHAT, CDR2 FQNNGV. This CDR3 is built from 15 residues. The DNA of the CDR3 is TGTGCCAGCAGCTTAACCTTAGCAGGAAACTATGGCTACACCTTC. This gives the protein CASSLTLAGNYGYTF.

DNA for the CDR3: TGCGCCAGCAGTGTCTCGGGACAGGGGGAGGTGAGAAGCAATCAGCCCCAGCATTTT. It specifies CASSVSGQGEVRSNQPQHF. The V call is TRBV10-2, the J call TRBJ1-5; the match to TRBD1 covers 11 bases. Germline V gives CDR1 WSHSY, CDR2 SAAADI. The CDR3 extends over 19 amino acids. The V and J ends lost 4 bases and 1 base, in that order; junction bases with no gene match: 12.

This clonotype was counted at least ten times. The chain couples TRBV4-3 to TRBJ2-1; no reliable D call. CDR1 and CDR2 from the germline V gene are LGHNA and YSLEER. The CDR3 extends over 14 amino acids. The V end lost 0 bases, the J end lost 7 bases, and 10 bases lay between the germline ends. Here the CDR3 reads CASSQEERVNEQFF. The CDR3, as DNA: TGCGCCAGCAGCCAAGAGGAACGGGTGAATGAGCAGTTCTTC.

This clonotype was detected a few times. The V and J genes are TRBV20-1 and TRBJ2-1; 7 positions agree with TRBD2. Germline lookup yields CDR1 DFQATT and CDR2 SNEGSKA (reference sequence). The CDR3 runs 16 residues. The V and J ends lost 5 bases and 1 base, in that order; junction bases with no gene match: 11. The CDR3 DNA reads TGCAGTGCTCTACCCCCCGGGACTATGTCCTACAATGAGCAGTTCTTC. This sequence encodes CSALPPGTMSYNEQFF.

This clonotype showed up just a few times. The chain carries TRBV7-2 and TRBJ2-3; D is undetermined. The CDR3 runs 13 residues. CDR1 and CDR2 from the germline V gene are SGHTA and FQGNSA. V was pared by 5 bases and J by 2 bases, with 8 bases between. DNA of the CDR3: TGTGCCAGCAGCACGCTCAACACAGATACGCAGTATTTT. It specifies CASSTLNTDTQYF.

This clonotype showed up just a few times. The chain employs TRBV5-6 and TRBJ2-7; D is undetermined. V gave up 2 bases and J gave up 2 bases, with 8 bases separating them. This CDR3 has 13 amino acids. Per the germline V gene, CDR1 is SGHDT and CDR2 is YYEEEE. Here the CDR3 DNA reads TGTGCCAGCAGCTTCGCCCAAGCCTACGAGCAGTACTTC. Amino acid sequence: CASSFAQAYEQYF.

This clonotype showed up many times. This chain uses TRBV6-5 with TRBJ2-5; tentative D call: TRBD1 (6 bases). Germline lookup yields CDR1 MNHEY and CDR2 SVGAGI. Trimming removed 6 bases from V and 2 bases from J, with 19 bases in between. CDR3 size: 16 residues. CDR3 nucleotide sequence: TGTGCCAGCAGCCCCTACCTTACAGGGATACAAGAGACCCAGTACTTC. This sequence encodes CASSPYLTGIQETQYF.

This clonotype occurred many times. The chain combines TRBV7-2 with TRBJ2-1, with TRBD1 matching 9 bases. Germline CDR1 SGHTA, CDR2 FQGNSA. There are 16 residues in the CDR3. After removal of 7 bases from V and 4 bases from J, the junction contained 11 bases not matched to a gene. The CDR3 bases are TGTGCCAGCACCAGCATTGGACAGGGGATTTACAATGAGCAGTTCTTC. Translating gives CASTSIGQGIYNEQFF.